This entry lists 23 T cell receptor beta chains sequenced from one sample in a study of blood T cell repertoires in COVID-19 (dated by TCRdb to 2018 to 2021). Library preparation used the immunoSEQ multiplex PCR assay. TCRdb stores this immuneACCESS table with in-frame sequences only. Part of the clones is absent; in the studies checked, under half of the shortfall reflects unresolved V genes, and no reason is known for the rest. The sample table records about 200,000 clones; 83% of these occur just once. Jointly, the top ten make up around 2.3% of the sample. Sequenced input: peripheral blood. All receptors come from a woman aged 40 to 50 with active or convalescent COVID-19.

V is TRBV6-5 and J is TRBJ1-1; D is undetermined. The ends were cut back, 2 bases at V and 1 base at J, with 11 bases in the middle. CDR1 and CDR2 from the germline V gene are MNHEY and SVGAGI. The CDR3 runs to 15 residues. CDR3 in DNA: TGTGCCAGCAGTTACCCCCCGCCGAGGAACACTGAAGCTTTCTTT. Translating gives CASSYPPPRNTEAFF.

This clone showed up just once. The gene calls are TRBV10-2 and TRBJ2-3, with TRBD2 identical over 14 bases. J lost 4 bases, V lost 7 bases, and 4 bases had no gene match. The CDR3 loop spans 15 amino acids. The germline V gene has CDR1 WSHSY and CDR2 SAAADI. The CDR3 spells CASTPGLAGADTQYF. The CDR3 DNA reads TGCGCCAGCACCCCGGGACTAGCGGGAGCAGATACGCAGTATTTT.

Written as DNA, the CDR3 is TGTGCCAGCAGCTTAGCAAACACAGGGCACACTGGAAACACCATATATTTT. Protein product: CASSLANTGHTGNTIYF. The chain uses TRBV7-2 and TRBJ1-3, with a tentative D call TRBD1 (6 bases). The V and J ends lost 0 bases and 2 bases respectively, with 14 bases between them. The CDR3 is 17 residues long. Per the germline V gene, CDR1 is SGHTA and CDR2 is FQGNSA.

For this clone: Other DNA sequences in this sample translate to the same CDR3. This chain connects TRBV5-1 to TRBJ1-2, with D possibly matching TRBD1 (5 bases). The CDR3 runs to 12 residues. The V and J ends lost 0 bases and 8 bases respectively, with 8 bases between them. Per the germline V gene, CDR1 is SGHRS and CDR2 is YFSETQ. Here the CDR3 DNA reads TGCGCCAGCAGCTTGGCCGGGGGAGGCTACACCTTC. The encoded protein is CASSLAGGGYTF.

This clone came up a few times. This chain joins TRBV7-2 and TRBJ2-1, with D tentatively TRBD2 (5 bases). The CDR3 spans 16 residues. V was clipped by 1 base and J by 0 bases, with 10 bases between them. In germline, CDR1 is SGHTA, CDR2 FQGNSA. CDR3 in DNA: TGTGCCAGCAGCTTAGACGGGGTCAGCTCCTACAATGAGCAGTTCTTC. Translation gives CASSLDGVSSYNEQFF.

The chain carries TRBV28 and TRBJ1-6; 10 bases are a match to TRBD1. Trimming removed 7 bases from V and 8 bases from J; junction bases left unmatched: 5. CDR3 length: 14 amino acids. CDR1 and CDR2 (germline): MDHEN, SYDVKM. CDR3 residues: CASTGGQGYSPLHF. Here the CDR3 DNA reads TGTGCCAGCACCGGGGGACAGGGGTATTCACCCCTCCACTTT.

CDR3 residues: CASSARTAPTPYYGYTF. DNA for the CDR3: TGTGCCAGCAGCGCAAGGACAGCGCCGACACCCTACTATGGCTACACCTTC. The chain carries TRBV7-8 and TRBJ1-2; D may be TRBD1 (6 bases). The CDR3 length is 17 residues. Germline assignment: CDR1 SGHVS and CDR2 FQNEAQ. Trimming cost V 5 bases and J 3 bases, with 22 bases left between them. Variable domain in full (rest from reference TRBV7-8 and TRBJ1-2): GAGVSQSPRYKVAKRGQDVALRCDPISGHVSLFWYQQALGQGPEFLTYFQNEAQLDKSGLPSDRFFAERPEGSVSTLKIQRTQQEDSAVYLCASSARTAPTPYYGYTFGSGTRLTVV.

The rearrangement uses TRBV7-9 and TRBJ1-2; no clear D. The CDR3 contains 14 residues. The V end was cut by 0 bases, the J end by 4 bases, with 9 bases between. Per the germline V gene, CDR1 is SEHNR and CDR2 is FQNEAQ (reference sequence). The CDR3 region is CASSLAEGGYGYTF. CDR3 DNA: TGTGCCAGCAGCTTAGCCGAGGGCGGCTATGGCTACACCTTC.

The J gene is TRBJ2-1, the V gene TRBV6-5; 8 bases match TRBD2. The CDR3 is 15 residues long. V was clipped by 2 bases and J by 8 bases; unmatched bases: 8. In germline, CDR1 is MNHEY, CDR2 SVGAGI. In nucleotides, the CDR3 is TGTGCCAGCAGTTACACGGGAGGGCCTGTCGATGAGCAGTTCTTC. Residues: CASSYTGGPVDEQFF.

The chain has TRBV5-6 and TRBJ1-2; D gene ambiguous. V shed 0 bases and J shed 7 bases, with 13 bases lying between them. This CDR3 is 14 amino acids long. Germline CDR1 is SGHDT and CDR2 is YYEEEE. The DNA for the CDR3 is TGTGCCAGCAGCTTGGAGCGGGGAAACCCTGGCTACACCTTC. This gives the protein CASSLERGNPGYTF.

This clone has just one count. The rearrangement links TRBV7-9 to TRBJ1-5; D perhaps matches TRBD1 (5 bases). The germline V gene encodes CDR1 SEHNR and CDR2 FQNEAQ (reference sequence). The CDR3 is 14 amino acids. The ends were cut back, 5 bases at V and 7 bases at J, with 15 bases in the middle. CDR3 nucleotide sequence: TGTGCCAGCAGCCCAAGGGGTTACGTCCAGCCCCAGCATTTT. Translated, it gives CASSPRGYVQPQHF.

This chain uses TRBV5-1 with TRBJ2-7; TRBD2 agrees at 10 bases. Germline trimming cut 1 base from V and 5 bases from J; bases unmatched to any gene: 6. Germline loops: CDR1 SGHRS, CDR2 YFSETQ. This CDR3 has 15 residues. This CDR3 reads CASSLSASGSDEQYF. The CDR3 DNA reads TGCGCCAGCAGCTTGTCGGCTAGCGGGAGCGACGAGCAGTACTTC. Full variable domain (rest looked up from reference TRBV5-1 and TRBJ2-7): KAGVTQTPRYLIKTRGQQVTLSCSPISGHRSVSWYQQTPGQGLQFLFEYFSETQRNKGNFPGRFSGRQFSNSRSEMNVSTLELGDSALYLCASSLSASGSDEQYFGPGTRLTVT.

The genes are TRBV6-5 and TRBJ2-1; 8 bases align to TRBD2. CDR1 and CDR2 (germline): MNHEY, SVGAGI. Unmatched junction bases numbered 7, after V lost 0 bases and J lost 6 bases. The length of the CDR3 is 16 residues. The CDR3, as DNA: TGTGCCAGCAGTTACTCGACCAGCGGGAGTTTCAATGAGCAGTTCTTC. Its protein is CASSYSTSGSFNEQFF.

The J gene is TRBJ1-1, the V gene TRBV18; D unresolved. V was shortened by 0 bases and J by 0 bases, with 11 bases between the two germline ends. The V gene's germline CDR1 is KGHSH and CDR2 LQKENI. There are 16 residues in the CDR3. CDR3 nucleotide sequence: TGTGCCAGCTCACCACCTGCGGGTCCCATGAACACTGAAGCTTTCTTT. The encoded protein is CASSPPAGPMNTEAFF.

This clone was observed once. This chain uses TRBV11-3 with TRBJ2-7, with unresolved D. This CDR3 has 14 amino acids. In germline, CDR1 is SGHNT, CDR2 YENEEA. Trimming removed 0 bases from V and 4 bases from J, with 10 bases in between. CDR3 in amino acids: CASSLDPSPYEQYF. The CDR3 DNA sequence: TGTGCCAGCAGCTTAGATCCGTCCCCTTACGAGCAGTACTTC.

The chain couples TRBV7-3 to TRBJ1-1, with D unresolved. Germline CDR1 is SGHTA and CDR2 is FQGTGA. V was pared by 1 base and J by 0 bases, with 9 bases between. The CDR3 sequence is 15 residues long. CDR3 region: CASSLNGALNTEAFF. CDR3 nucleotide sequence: TGTGCCAGCAGCTTAAACGGAGCCCTGAACACTGAAGCTTTCTTT.

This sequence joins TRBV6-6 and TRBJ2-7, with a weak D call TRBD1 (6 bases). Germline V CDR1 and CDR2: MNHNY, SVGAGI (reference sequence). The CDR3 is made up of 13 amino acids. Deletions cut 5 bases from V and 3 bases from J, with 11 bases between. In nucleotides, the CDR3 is TGTGCCAGCAGTCAGCAGGGGAACTACGAGCAGTACTTC. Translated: CASSQQGNYEQYF.

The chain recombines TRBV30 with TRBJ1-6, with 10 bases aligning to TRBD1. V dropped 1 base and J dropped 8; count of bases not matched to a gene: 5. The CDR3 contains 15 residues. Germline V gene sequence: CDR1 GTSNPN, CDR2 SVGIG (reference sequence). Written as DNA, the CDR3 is TGTGCCTGGAGTGGAATGACAGGGGGCCATTCACCCCTCCACTTT. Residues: CAWSGMTGGHSPLHF.

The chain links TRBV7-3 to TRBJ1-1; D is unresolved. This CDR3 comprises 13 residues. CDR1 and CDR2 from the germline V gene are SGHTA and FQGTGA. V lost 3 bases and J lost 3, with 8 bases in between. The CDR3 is CASSLALHTEAFF. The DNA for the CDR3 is TGTGCCAGCAGCTTGGCCCTTCACACTGAAGCTTTCTTT. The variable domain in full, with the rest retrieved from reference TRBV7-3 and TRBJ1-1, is GAGVSQTPSNKVTEKGKYVELRCDPISGHTALYWYRQSLGQGPEFLIYFQGTGAADDSGLPNDRFFAVRPEGSVSTLKIQRTERGDSAVYLCASSLALHTEAFFGQGTRLTVV.

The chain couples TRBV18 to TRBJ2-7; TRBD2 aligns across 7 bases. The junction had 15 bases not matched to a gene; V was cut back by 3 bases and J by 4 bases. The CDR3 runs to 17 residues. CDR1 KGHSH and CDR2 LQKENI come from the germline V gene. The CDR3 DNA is TGTGCCAGCTCACCCCTGCCTTCGGGGGAGGGCCGGTACGAGCAGTACTTC. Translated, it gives CASSPLPSGEGRYEQYF.

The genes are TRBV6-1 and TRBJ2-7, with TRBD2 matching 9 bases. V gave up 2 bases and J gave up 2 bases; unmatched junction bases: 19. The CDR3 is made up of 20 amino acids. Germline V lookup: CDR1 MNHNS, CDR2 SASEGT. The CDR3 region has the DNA TGTGCCAGCAGTGAATTGCGGGGGGGCATACGGAGAGGTGGACCCTACGAGCAGTACTTC. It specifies CASSELRGGIRRGGPYEQYF.

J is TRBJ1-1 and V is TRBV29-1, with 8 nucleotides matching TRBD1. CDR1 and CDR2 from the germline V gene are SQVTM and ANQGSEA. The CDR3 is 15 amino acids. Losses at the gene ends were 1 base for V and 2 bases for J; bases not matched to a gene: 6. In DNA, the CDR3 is TGCAGCGTTGAAGCCCCGGGACAGGAAAACACTGAAGCTTTCTTT. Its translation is CSVEAPGQENTEAFF.

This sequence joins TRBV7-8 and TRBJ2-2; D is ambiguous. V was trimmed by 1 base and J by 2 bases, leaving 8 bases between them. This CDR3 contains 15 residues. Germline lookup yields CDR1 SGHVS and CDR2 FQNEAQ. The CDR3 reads CASSLEPLNTGELFF. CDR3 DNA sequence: TGTGCCAGCAGCTTAGAGCCCCTAAACACCGGGGAGCTGTTTTTT.